Sequencing of this TCR beta chain was carried out in a study of blood T cell repertoires in COVID-19. Overall study: Sites across the United States, Italy and Spain contributed samples from acute and convalescent COVID-19. T cells, B-cell-depleted T cells, or PBMCs provided the cDNA or gDNA that served as material.

CDR1 is SGHRS and CDR2 is YFSETQ in the germline V gene. The CDR3 has 16 residues. After removal of 0 bases from V and 6 bases from J, the junction contained 8 bases not matched to a gene. As originally analysed: From reference gene primer amplification, estimates of nucleated cell counts were derived. Clones were read by immunoSEQ multiplex PCR, and TCRdb kept only the in-frame ones, dropping some. The DNA was the basis for D and trimming; V, J and clone size are from that table. The sample has approximately 91,000 clones, about 80% seen once; the top ten hold approximately 25%. The chain combines TRBV5-1 with TRBJ2-1; 8 nucleotides agree with TRBD2. The sequence derives from a man aged 70-80 years with acute or convalescent COVID-19. The material sequenced was peripheral blood. This CDR3 is CASSLAGAGAGNEQFF. The CDR3 bases are TGCGCCAGCAGCTTGGCGGGAGCGGGAGCAGGCAATGAGCAGTTCTTC.